The clone carrying this TCR beta chain was detected a few times. The sample comes from a study of blood T cell repertoires in COVID-19. The authors' processing: Reference gene primer amplification gave estimated nucleated cell counts. This table comes from immunoSEQ multiplex PCR, and its TCRdb copy is limited to in-frame clones, with some not included. Clonal size and the V and J genes are those of that table, whereas D and trimming came from the DNA. The sample contains around 200,000 clones, 84% of which appear only once. The CDR3 contains 15 residues. V lost 0 bases, J lost 1 base, and 2 bases stayed unmatched. Germline CDR1 and CDR2: SGHRS and YFSETQ.

The J gene is TRBJ1-1, the V gene TRBV5-1; 8 bases match TRBD1. The source is an elderly woman with active or convalescent COVID-19. Sequenced input: peripheral blood. The CDR3 DNA sequence: TGCGCCAGCAGCTTGGGCGGGACAGGGAACACTGAAGCTTTCTTT. Amino acids: CASSLGGTGNTEAFF.